This TCR beta chain was retrieved from a study of long-term antiretroviral therapy in people with HIV. HIV-positive participants all received treatment in the United States. The content of samples before DNA extraction was roughly 0.95-11 million cryopreserved PBMC. CDR3 size: 16 residues. Per germline, CDR1 MGHRA and CDR2 YSYEKL. The germline V and J ends were trimmed by 1 base and 0 bases, with 11 bases remaining between them. A v3.0 immunoSEQ assay was performed at survey level. Only in-frame clones appear in the TCRdb table, and some are missing; sequencing was by immunoSEQ multiplex PCR. The sample contains about 38,000 clones, roughly 76% of which appear only once.

This TCR came from a man aged 18 to 30 with HIV. This specimen was unsorted PBMCs, taken 1.5 years after starting antiretroviral therapy. The chain has TRBV4-1 and TRBJ2-3; D is undetermined. The CDR3 sequence is CASSQVVAVSTDTQYF. CDR3 nucleotide sequence: TGCGCCAGCAGCCAAGTTGTTGCCGTTAGCACAGATACGCAGTATTTT.